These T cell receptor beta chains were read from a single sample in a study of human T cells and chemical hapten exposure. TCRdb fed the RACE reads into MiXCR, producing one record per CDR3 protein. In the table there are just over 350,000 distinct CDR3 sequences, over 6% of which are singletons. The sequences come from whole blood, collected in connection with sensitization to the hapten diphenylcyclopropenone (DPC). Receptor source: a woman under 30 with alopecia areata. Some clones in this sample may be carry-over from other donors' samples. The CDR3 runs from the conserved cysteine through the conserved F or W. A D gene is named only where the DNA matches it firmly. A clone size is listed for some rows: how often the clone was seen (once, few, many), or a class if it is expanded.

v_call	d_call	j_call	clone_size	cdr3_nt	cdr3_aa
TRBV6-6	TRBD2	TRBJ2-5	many	TGTGCCAGCAGTCAGCGGGGGGTCCAAGAGACCCAGTACTTC	CASSQRGVQETQYF
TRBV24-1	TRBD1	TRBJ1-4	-	TGTGCCACCAGTGTCAATCCTACAGGGGGCACTAATGAAAAACTGTTTTTT	CATSVNPTGGTNEKLFF
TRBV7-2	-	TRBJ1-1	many	TGTGCCAGCAGCTTAAATCCCCCAGGGACTGGTACTGAAGCTTTCTTT	CASSLNPPGTGTEAFF
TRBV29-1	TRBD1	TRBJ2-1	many	TGCAGCGTTGAAGGTGGACAGGGGCCGTTCTTC	CSVEGGQGPFF
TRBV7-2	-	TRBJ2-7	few	TGTGCCAGCAGCCCGAGGACCCCGGGGAGGTACGAGCAGTACTTC	CASSPRTPGRYEQYF
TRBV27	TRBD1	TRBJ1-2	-	TGTGCCAGCAGTTCCACCGGGACAGGCCCTAACTATGGCTACACCTTC	CASSSTGTGPNYGYTF
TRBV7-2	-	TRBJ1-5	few	TGTGCCAGCAGCCCACGGGGGGAGGGCCGCTCTAAGCATTTT	CASSPRGEGRSKHF
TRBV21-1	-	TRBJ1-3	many	TGTGCCAGCACGAAATTGGACGGGCGAAACACCATATATTTT	CASTKLDGRNTIYF
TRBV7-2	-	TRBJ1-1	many	TGTGCCAGCAGCTTAAGTGGATTGAGGAGTCGCCGAGAAGCTTTCTTT	CASSLSGLRSRREAFF
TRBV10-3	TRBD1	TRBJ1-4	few	TGTGCCATCAGTGAGTCGGGACAGGGGTTTGAAAAACTGTTTTTT	CAISESGQGFEKLFF
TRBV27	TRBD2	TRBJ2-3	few	TGTGCCAGCAGTTCCTTGACTAGCGGGGACACAGATACGCAGTATTTT	CASSSLTSGDTDTQYF
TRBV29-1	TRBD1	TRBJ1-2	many	TGCAGCGTTGAAGACAGGGGGAGATTGTTCGGCTACACCTTC	CSVEDRGRLFGYTF
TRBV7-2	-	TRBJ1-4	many	TGTGCCAGCAGCTTAGGGACAGATGAAAAACTGTTTTTT	CASSLGTDEKLFF
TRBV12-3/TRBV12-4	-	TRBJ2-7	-	TGTGCCAGCAGTTCGGGACGGACCTACGAGCAGTACTTC	CASSSGRTYEQYF
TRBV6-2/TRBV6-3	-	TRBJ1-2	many	TGTGCCAGCAGTCCGGGACGGGGATATGGCTACACCTTC	CASSPGRGYGYTF
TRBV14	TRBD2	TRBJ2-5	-	TGTGCCAGCAGCCCCCAGCGGGGGGGCCCGGAGACCCAGTACTTC	CASSPQRGGPETQYF
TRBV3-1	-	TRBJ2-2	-	TGTGCCAGCAGCCGTAAGGGGGGCACCGGGGAGCTGTTTTTT	CASSRKGGTGELFF
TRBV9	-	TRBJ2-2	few	TGTGCCAGCAGCGTATGGGGCGGGGAGCTGTTTTTT	CASSVWGGELFF
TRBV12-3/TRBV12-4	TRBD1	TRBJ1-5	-	TGTGCCAGCACCCCGACAGGGGGCCTTAATCAGCCCCAGCATTTT	CASTPTGGLNQPQHF
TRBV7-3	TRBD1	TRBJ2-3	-	TGTGCCAGCAGCTTAATGGGGACAGGGCACACAGATACGCAGTATTTT	CASSLMGTGHTDTQYF
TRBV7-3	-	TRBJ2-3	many	TGTGCCAGCAGCTTAACGGGGGTGACAGATACGCAGTATTTT	CASSLTGVTDTQYF
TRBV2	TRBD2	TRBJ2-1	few	TGTGCCAGCCGTAGCGGGGGCTCCTACAATGAGCAGTTCTTC	CASRSGGSYNEQFF
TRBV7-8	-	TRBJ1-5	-	TGTGCCAGCAGCCTAGGCTCTCGCTATTCGAATCAGCCCCAGCATTTT	CASSLGSRYSNQPQHF
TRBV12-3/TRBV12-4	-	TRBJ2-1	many	TGTGCCAGCGGGGACCTCCTGTCCTTCTGGAATGAGCAGTTCTTC	CASGDLLSFWNEQFF
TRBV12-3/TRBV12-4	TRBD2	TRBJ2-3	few	TGTGCCACCTCGACTAGCGGGAGCACAGATACGCAGTATTTT	CATSTSGSTDTQYF
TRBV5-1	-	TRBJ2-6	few	TGCGCCAGCAGCTTGGTCTCTATGTCTGGGGCCAACGTCCTGACTTTC	CASSLVSMSGANVLTF
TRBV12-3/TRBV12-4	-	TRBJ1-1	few	TGTGCCAGCAGTTTACTCACGGGAGGGGAAGCTTTCTTT	CASSLLTGGEAFF
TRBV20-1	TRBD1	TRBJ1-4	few	TGCAGTGCTAGCCCAGGGGGAACTAATGAAAAACTGTTTTTT	CSASPGGTNEKLFF
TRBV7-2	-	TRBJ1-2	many	TGTGCCAGCAGCTCGTCTACTAACTATGGCTACACCTTC	CASSSSTNYGYTF
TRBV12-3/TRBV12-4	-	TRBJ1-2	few	TGTGCCAGCAGTTTGGGCGAGTATGGCTACACCTTC	CASSLGEYGYTF
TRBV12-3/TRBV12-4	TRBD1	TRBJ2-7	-	TGTGCCAGCAGTGCCGGGACAGGGGCGATTTACGAGCAGTACTTC	CASSAGTGAIYEQYF
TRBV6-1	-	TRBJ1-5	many	TGTGCCAGCAGTGAACTGAGGGGCGTGAGCAATCAGCCCCAGCATTTT	CASSELRGVSNQPQHF
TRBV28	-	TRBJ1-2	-	TGTGCCAGCAGTTTGCCAGCTAACTATGGCTACACCTTC	CASSLPANYGYTF
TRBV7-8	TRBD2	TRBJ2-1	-	TGTGCCAGCAGCTTTTCCCTAGCGGGGGACAATGAGCAGTTCTTC	CASSFSLAGDNEQFF
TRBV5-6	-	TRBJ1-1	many	TGTGCCAGCAGCTTGGGCGTGATGGAAGCTTTCTTT	CASSLGVMEAFF
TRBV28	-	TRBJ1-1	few	TGTGCCAGCAAAATGGGGGGTAGAGAGAACACTGAAGCTTTCTTT	CASKMGGRENTEAFF
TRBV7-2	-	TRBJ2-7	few	TGTGCCAGCAGCTTAGCGGGTAGCTCGGTGGGCGAGCAGTACTTC	CASSLAGSSVGEQYF
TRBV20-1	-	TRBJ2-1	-	TGCAGTGCTAGAGATCTAGGGACTAATGAGCAGTTCTTC	CSARDLGTNEQFF
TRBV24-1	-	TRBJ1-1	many	TGTGCCACCAGTGAAGGGGTAAACACTGAAGCTTTCTTT	CATSEGVNTEAFF
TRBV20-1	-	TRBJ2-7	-	TGCAGCTCAGGACCCACGAGCTCCTACGAGCAGTACTTC	CSSGPTSSYEQYF
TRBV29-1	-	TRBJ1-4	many	TGCAGCGTTCGGCAGAATGAAAAACTGTTTTTT	CSVRQNEKLFF
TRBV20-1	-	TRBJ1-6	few	TGCAGTGCTAGAGATCTCGAGAATTCACCCCTCCACTTT	CSARDLENSPLHF
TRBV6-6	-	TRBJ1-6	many	TGTGCCAGCTTGTTCCTGGAAAATTCACCCCTCCACTTT	CASLFLENSPLHF
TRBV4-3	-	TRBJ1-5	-	TGCGCCAGCAGCCAAGATCCTATAACAGGGCATCAGCCCCAGCATTTT	CASSQDPITGHQPQHF